Here is one T cell receptor beta chain with its context. Germline V CDR1 and CDR2: SGDLS, YYNGEE. V shed 3 bases and J 5 bases; nucleotides not matched to a gene: 6. The CDR3 runs to 15 residues. The assay was immunoSEQ multiplex PCR, and TCRdb's table has in-frame clones only and misses some. In the table there are tens of thousands of clones, roughly 90% of which are singletons. This record belongs to a study of blood T cell repertoires in COVID-19. The chain recombines TRBV9 with TRBJ2-5; 11 positions agree with TRBD2. Material for sequencing was peripheral blood. This sequence was found in a man between 45 and 60 years old with acute or convalescent COVID-19. The CDR3 region has the DNA TGTGCCAGCAGCGCGACTAGCGGGGTATGGGAGACCCAGTACTTC. This gives the protein CASSATSGVWETQYF.